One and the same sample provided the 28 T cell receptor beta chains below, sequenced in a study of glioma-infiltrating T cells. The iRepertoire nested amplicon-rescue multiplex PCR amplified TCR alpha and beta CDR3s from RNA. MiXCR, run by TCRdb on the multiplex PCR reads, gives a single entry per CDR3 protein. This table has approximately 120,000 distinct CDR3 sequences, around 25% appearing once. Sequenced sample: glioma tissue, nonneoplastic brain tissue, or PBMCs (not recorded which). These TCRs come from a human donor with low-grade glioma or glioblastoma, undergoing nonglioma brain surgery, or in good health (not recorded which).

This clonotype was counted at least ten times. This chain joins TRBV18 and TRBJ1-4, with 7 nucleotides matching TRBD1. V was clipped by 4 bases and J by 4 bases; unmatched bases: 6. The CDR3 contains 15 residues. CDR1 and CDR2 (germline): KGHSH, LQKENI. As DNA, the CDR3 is TGTGCCAGCTCACTGCAGGGACAGAGTAATGAAAAACTGTTTTTT. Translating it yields CASSLQGQSNEKLFF.

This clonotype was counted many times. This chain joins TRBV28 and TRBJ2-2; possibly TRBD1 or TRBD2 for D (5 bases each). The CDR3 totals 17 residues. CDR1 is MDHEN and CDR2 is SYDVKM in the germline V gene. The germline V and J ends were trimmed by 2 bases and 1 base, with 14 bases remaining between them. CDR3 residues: CASSLILRDGNTGELFF. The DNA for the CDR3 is TGTGCCAGCAGTTTAATCTTAAGGGACGGGAACACCGGGGAGCTGTTTTTT. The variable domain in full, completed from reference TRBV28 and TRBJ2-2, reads DVKVTQSSRYLVKRTGEKVFLECVQDMDHENMFWYRQDPGLGLRLIYFSYDVKMKEKGDIPEGYSVSREKKERFSLILESASTNQTSMYLCASSLILRDGNTGELFFGEGSRLTVL.

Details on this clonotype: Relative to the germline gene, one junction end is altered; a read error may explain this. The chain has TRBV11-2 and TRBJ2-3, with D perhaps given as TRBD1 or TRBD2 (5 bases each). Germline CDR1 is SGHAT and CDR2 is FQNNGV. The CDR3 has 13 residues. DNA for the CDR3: TGTGCTAGCAGCCCTCGGGGCGTAGATACGCAGTATTTC. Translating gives CASSPRGVDTQYF. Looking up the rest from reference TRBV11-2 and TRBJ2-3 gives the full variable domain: EAGVAQSPRYKIIEKRQSVAFWCNPISGHATLYWYQQILGQGPKLLIQFQNNGVVDDSQLPKDRFSAERLKGVDSTLKIQPAKLEDSAVYLCASSPRGVDTQYFGPGTRLTVL.

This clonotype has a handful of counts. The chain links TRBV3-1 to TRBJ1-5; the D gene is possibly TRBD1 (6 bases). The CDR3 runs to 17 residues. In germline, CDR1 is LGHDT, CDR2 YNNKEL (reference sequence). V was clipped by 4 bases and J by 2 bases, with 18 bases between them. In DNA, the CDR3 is TGTGCCAGCAGCCCCCAAAGGGGGGGATATGGCAATCAGCCCCAGCATTTT. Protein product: CASSPQRGGYGNQPQHF.

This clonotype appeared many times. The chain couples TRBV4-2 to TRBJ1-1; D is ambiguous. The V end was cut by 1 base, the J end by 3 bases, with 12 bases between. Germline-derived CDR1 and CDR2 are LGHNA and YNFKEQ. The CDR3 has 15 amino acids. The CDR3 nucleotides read TGTGCCAGCAGCCAAGTCATCGGCACTTACACTGAAGCTTTCTTT. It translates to CASSQVIGTYTEAFF.

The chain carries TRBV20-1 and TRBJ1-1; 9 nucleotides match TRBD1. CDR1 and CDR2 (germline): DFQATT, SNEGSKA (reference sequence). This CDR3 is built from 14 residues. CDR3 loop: CRAPWGQGGTLAFF. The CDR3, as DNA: TGCAGAGCTCCATGGGGACAGGGAGGGACTTTAGCTTTCTTT.

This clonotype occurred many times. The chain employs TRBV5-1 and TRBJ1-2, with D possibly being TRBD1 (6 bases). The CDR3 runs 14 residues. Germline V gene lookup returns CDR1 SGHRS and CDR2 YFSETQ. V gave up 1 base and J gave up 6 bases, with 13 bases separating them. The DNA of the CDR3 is TGCGCCAGCAGCTTGCACTCACAGGGAGATGGCTACACCTTC. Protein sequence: CASSLHSQGDGYTF.

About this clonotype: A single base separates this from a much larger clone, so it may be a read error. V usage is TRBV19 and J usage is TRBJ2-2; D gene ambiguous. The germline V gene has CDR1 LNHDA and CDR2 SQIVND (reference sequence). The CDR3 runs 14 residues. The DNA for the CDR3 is TGTGCCAGTAGTATAAGGGCCCACACCAGGGAGCTGTTTTTT. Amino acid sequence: CASSIRAHTRELFF.

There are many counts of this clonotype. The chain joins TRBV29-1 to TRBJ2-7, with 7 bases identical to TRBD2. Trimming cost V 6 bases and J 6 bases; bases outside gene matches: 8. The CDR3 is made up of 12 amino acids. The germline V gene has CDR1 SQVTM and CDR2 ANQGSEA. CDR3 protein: CSVVLADLEQYF. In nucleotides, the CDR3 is TGCAGCGTAGTTCTAGCGGACCTCGAGCAGTACTTC.

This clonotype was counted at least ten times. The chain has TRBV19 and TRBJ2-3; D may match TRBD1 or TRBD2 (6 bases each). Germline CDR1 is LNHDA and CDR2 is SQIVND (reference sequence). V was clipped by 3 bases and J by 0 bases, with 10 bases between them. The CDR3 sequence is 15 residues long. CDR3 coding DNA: TGTGCCAGTAGTATGAGGGGGGCAAGCACAGATACGCAGTATTTT. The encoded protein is CASSMRGASTDTQYF.

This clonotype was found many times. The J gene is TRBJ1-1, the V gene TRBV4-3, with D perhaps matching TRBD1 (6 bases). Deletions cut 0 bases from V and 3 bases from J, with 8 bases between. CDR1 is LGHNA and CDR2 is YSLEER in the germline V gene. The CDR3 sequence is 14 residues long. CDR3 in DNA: TGCGCCAGCAGCCAAGAGGGGGGCCACACTGAAGCTTTCTTT. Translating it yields CASSQEGGHTEAFF.

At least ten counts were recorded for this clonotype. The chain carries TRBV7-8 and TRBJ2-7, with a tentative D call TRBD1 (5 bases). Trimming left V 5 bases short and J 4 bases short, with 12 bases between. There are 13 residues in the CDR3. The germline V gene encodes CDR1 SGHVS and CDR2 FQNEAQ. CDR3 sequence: CASSGGRGYEQYF. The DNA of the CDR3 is TGTGCCAGCAGCGGCGGTAGGGGTTACGAGCAGTACTTC.

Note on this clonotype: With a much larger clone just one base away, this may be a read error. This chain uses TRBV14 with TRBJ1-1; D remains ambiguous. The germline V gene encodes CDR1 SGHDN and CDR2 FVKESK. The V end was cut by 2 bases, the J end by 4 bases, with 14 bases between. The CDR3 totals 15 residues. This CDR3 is CASSQPGGVVTEAFF. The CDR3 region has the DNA TGTGCCAGCAGCCAACCGGGCGGGGTCGTCACTGAAGCTTTCTTT.

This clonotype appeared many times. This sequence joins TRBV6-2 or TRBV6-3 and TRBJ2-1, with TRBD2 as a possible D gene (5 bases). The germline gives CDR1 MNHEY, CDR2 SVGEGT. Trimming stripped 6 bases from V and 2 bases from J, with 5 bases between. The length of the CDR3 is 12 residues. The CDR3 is CASSGTYNEQFF. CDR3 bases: TGTGCCAGCAGCGGGACCTACAATGAGCAGTTCTTC.

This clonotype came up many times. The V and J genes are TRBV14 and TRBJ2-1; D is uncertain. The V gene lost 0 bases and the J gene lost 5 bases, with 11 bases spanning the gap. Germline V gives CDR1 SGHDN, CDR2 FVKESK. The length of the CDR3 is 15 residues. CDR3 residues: CASSQDSRRDNEQFF. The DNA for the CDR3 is TGTGCCAGCAGCCAAGATAGCCGGCGAGACAATGAGCAGTTCTTC. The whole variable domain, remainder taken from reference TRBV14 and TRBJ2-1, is EAGVTQFPSHSVIEKGQTVTLRCDPISGHDNLYWYRRVMGKEIKFLLHFVKESKQDESGMPNNRFLAERTGGTYSTLKVQPAELEDSGVYFCASSQDSRRDNEQFFGPGTRLTVL.

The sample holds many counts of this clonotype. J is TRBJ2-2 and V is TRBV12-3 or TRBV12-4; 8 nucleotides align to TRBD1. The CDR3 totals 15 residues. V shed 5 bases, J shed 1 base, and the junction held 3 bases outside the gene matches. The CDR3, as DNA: TGTGCCAGCAGTAGTACAGGGGGGAACACCGGGGAGCTGTTTTTT. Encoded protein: CASSSTGGNTGELFF.

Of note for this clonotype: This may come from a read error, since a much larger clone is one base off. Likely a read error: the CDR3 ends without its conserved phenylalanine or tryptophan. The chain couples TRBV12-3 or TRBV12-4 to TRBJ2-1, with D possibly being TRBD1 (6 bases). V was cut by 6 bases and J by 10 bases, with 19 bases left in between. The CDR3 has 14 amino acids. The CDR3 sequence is CASRSGAGDIEQFL. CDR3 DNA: TGTGCCAGCAGATCAGGGGCTGGAGATATCGAGCAGTTCTTA.

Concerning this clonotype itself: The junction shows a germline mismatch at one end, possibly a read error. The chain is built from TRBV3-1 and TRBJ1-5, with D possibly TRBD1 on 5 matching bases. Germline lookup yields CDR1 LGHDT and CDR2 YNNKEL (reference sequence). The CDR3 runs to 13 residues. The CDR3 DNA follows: TGTTCCAGCAGCCAAGCCCCCCAGGGTCCTCAGCATTTT. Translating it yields CSSSQAPQGPQHF.

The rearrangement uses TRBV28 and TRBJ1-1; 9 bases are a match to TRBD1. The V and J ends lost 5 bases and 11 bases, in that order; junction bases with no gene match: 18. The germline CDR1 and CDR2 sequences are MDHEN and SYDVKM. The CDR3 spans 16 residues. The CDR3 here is CASSLLVGTGPAGAFF. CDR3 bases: TGTGCCAGCAGTCTCCTCGTTGGGACAGGGCCCGCGGGGGCTTTCTTT.

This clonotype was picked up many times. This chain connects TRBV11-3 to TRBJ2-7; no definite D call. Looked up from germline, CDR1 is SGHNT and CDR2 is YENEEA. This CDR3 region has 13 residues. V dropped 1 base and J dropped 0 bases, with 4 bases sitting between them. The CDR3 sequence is CASSLGISYEQYF. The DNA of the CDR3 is TGTGCCAGCAGCTTAGGGATCTCCTACGAGCAGTACTTC. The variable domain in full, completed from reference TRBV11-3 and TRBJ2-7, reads EAGVVQSPRYKIIEKKQPVAFWCNPISGHNTLYWYLQNLGQGPELLIRYENEEAVDDSQLPKDRFSAERLKGVDSTLKIQPAELGDSAVYLCASSLGISYEQYFGPGTRLTVT.

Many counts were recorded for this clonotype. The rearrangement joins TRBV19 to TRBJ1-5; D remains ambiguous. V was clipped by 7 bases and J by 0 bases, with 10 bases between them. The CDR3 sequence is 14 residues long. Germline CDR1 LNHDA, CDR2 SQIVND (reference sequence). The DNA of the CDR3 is TGTGCCAGTATTCCCCGGTATAGCAATCAGCCCCAGCATTTT. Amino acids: CASIPRYSNQPQHF.

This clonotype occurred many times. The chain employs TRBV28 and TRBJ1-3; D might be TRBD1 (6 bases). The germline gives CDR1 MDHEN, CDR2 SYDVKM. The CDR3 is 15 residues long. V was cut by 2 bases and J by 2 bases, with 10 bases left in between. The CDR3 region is CASSLHRDTGNTIYF. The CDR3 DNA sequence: TGTGCCAGCAGTTTACACAGGGATACTGGAAACACCATATATTTT.

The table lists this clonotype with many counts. The CDR3 loop reads CASTRRGTGQETQYF. The CDR3 region has the DNA TGTGCCAGCACCAGACGGGGGACAGGACAAGAGACCCAGTACTTC. The rearrangement links TRBV6-2 or TRBV6-3 to TRBJ2-5; 8 nucleotides align to TRBD1. The CDR3 covers 15 residues. With V trimmed by 7 bases and J by 2 bases, 9 bases remained unmatched. Germline V CDR1 and CDR2: MNHEY, SVGEGT.

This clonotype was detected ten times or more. The CDR3 here is CASRTGTGLPYEQYF. In DNA, the CDR3 is TGTGCCAGCAGGACCGGGACAGGGCTACCCTACGAGCAGTACTTC. The chain uses TRBV6-1 and TRBJ2-7, with 9 bases aligning to TRBD1. V trimming: 6 bases; J trimming: 2 bases; junction bases outside the gene matches: 8. CDR3 length: 15 residues. Germline V gives CDR1 MNHNS, CDR2 SASEGT.

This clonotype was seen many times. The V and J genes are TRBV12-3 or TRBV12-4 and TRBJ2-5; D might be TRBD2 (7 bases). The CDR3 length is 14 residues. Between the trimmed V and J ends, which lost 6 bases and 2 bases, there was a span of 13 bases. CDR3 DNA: TGTGCCAGCAGGGGGGGGCGCGTGCAAGAGACCCAGTACTTC. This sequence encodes CASRGGRVQETQYF.

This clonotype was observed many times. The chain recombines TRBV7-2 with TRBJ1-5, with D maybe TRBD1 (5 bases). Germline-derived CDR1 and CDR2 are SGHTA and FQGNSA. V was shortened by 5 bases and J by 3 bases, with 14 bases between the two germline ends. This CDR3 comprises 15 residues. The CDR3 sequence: CASSAGRQPNQPQHF. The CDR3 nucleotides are TGTGCCAGCAGCGCAGGCCGACAGCCCAATCAGCCCCAGCATTTT.

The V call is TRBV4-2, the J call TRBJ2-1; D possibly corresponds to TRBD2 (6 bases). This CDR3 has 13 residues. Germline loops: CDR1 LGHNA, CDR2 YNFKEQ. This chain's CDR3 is CARARDWYNEQFF. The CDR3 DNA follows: TGTGCTAGAGCCCGGGACTGGTACAATGAGCAGTTCTTC.

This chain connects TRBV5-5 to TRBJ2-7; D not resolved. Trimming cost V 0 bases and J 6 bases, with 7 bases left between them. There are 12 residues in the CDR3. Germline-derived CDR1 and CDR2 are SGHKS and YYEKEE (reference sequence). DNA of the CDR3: TGTGCCAGCAGCTTGGATATACGCGAGCAGTACTTC. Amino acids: CASSLDIREQYF. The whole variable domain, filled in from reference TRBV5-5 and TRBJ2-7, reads DAGVTQSPTHLIKTRGQQVTLRCSPISGHKSVSWYQQVLGQGPQFIFQYYEKEERGRGNFPDRFSARQFPNYSSELNVNALLLGDSALYLCASSLDIREQYFGPGTRLTVT.